This T cell receptor beta chain derives from a study of PD-1 blockade in mismatch repair-deficient tumors. This clone showed up just a few times. Its matching antigen is unknown. Every patient had mismatch repair deficiency by PCR or immunohistochemistry. TCR sequencing covered a few patients who responded to pembrolizumab. Study findings and constraints: Rapid post-treatment expansion, then contraction, generally preceding radiologic response, marked tumor-resident clones.

This CDR3 has 14 amino acids. Germline V gene lookup returns CDR1 MNHEY and CDR2 SMNVEV (reference sequence). V lost 6 bases and J lost 2, with 14 bases in between. Measured with immunoSEQ multiplex PCR; TCRdb has only the in-frame clones, and not every one. The data contain roughly 130,000 clones, almost 90% of them seen just once; the ten biggest clones take up approximately 12%. The receptor's source is an adult with mismatch repair-deficient cancer. The specimen comprised peripheral blood, sampled approximately 72 weeks after starting pembrolizumab. The genes are TRBV27 and TRBJ2-7; D tentatively reads TRBD1 or TRBD2 (5 bases each). The CDR3 DNA is TGTGCCAGCAGCACGGGGCTAGGGCCCTACGAGCAGTACTTC. Translated, it gives CASSTGLGPYEQYF.